This entry lists 22 T cell receptor beta chains sequenced from one sample in a study of cytomegalovirus exposure and HLA in healthy donors. It was with 60 Vbeta and 13 Jbeta primers that the PCR ran. TCRdb's copy holds only in-frame clones and misses some; the assay was immunoSEQ multiplex PCR. The data contain roughly 180,000 clones, approximately 88% of them seen just once; the ten biggest clones take up 0.95% to 1.5%. Sequencing was done on a sample of PBMCs. Receptor source: a boy between 2 and 10 years old in good health and CMV-seronegative.

The chain joins TRBV7-2 to TRBJ2-3, with D uncertain. The CDR3 extends over 15 amino acids. The germline gives CDR1 SGHTA, CDR2 FQGNSA. The V gene lost 5 bases and the J gene lost 1 base, with 13 bases spanning the gap. The CDR3 here is CASSPTDWGTDTQYF. CDR3 coding DNA: TGTGCCAGCAGCCCCACTGACTGGGGCACAGATACGCAGTATTTT.

The rearrangement joins TRBV27 to TRBJ1-2; no clear D gene. CDR1 MNHEY and CDR2 SMNVEV come from the germline V gene (reference sequence). The V end was cut by 8 bases, the J end by 6 bases, with 13 bases between. This CDR3 has 12 amino acids. The CDR3 coding sequence is TGTGCCAGCGGTCCTCATAGCGATGGCTACACCTTC. It translates to CASGPHSDGYTF.

V is TRBV6-5 and J is TRBJ2-7, with 13 bases identical to TRBD2. The CDR3 is 15 amino acids. With 7 bases clipped from V and 9 bases from J, the junction kept 12 bases outside the gene matches. Germline CDR1 and CDR2: MNHEY and SVGAGI. The CDR3 loop is CASTATSGRFSGQYF. CDR3 nucleotides: TGTGCCAGCACCGCGACTAGCGGGAGGTTTTCTGGGCAGTACTTC.

This rearrangement joins TRBV19 to TRBJ1-1; no reliable D call. The CDR3 is 13 residues long. Trimming cost V 2 bases and J 4 bases, with 8 bases left between them. Germline assignment: CDR1 LNHDA and CDR2 SQIVND (reference sequence). CDR3 sequence (DNA): TGTGCCAGTAGTATACGGGGTGGCACTGAAGCTTTCTTT. It specifies CASSIRGGTEAFF.

The chain is built from TRBV19 and TRBJ1-5; 7 nucleotides align to TRBD1. V was pared by 6 bases and J by 4 bases, with 12 bases of the junction left unmatched. CDR1 is LNHDA and CDR2 is SQIVND in the germline V gene (reference sequence). The CDR3 extends over 16 amino acids. CDR3 coding DNA: TGTGCCAGTAGCCATGGGAGCAGGGGGTCGAATCAGCCCCAGCATTTT. Encoded protein: CASSHGSRGSNQPQHF.

This clone occurred once. The chain recombines TRBV11-2 with TRBJ2-5; 10 nucleotides agree with TRBD2. Per the germline V gene, CDR1 is SGHAT and CDR2 is FQNNGV. This CDR3 region has 16 residues. The V segment lost 5 bases and the J segment 5 bases; nucleotides outside the gene matches: 11. The CDR3 spells CASSPGGLAGAETQYF. The CDR3 nucleotides are TGTGCCAGCAGCCCGGGCGGGCTAGCGGGAGCTGAGACCCAGTACTTC.

The chain is built from TRBV6-5 and TRBJ1-2; D unresolved. The CDR3 length is 14 residues. Deletions cut 2 bases from V and 5 bases from J, with 12 bases between. Germline CDR1 reads MNHEY; CDR2 reads SVGAGI. The CDR3 protein is CASSYGAGTYGYTF. In DNA, the CDR3 is TGTGCCAGCAGTTACGGCGCAGGAACGTATGGCTACACCTTC.

This chain connects TRBV10-3 to TRBJ1-6; 9 nucleotides match TRBD1. Trimming at V came to 6 bases and at J to 5 bases, leaving 11 bases not matched to a gene. Germline CDR1 and CDR2: ENHRY and SYGVKD. The CDR3 consists of 17 residues. CDR3 DNA: TGTGCCATCAGCCCCGACGGGACAGGGAAGAATAATTCACCCCTCCACTTT. As protein: CAISPDGTGKNNSPLHF.

The V call is TRBV5-4, the J call TRBJ2-3, with 7 bases fitting TRBD2. Germline CDR1 and CDR2: SGHNT and YYREEE (reference sequence). The CDR3 is 15 residues long. The trim removed 9 bases at V and 0 bases at J, leaving 10 bases unmatched. The CDR3 here is CATLRAGASTDTQYF. CDR3 in DNA: TGTGCCACCCTGAGGGCGGGAGCTAGCACAGATACGCAGTATTTT.

The chain carries TRBV9 and TRBJ2-3; 9 bases are shared with TRBD2. Germline assignment: CDR1 SGDLS and CDR2 YYNGEE. The ends lost 2 bases at V and 5 bases at J; junction bases unmatched: 3. This CDR3 contains 14 residues. CDR3 coding DNA: TGTGCCAGCAGCGTTAGCGGGAGTGGAGATACGCAGTATTTT. Its protein product is CASSVSGSGDTQYF.

J is TRBJ1-2 and V is TRBV7-9; 7 positions agree with TRBD1. Germline V CDR1 and CDR2: SEHNR, FQNEAQ (reference sequence). V lost 4 bases, J lost 6 bases, and 11 bases stayed unmatched. CDR3 length equals 15 residues. The CDR3 coding sequence is TGTGCCAGCAGCTCCATTGTACAGGGGAGTGATGGCTACACCTTC. As protein: CASSSIVQGSDGYTF.

This clone was recorded once. This chain links TRBV15 with TRBJ1-4, with a tentative D call TRBD1 (5 bases). Trimming stripped 1 base from V and 8 bases from J, with 14 bases between. The CDR3 consists of 15 residues. The germline V gene encodes CDR1 LNHNV and CDR2 YYDKDF (reference sequence). The CDR3 is CATSRGGGTGEKLFF. DNA of the CDR3: TGTGCCACCAGCAGAGGGGGGGGGACTGGGGAAAAACTGTTTTTT. Supplemented by reference TRBV15 and TRBJ1-4, the full variable domain reads DAMVIQNPRYQVTQFGKPVTLSCSQTLNHNVMYWYQQKSSQAPKLLFHYYDKDFNNEADTPDNFQSRRPNTSFCFLDIRSPGLGDTAMYLCATSRGGGTGEKLFFGSGTQLSVL.

This chain links TRBV5-6 with TRBJ2-1; TRBD2 aligns across 10 bases. The CDR3 consists of 16 residues. Germline V gene sequence: CDR1 SGHDT, CDR2 YYEEEE. With V trimmed by 4 bases and J by 8 bases, 12 bases remained unmatched. The CDR3 here is CASSHSERGGLDEQFF. The CDR3 DNA follows: TGTGCCAGCAGCCATTCCGAGCGGGGGGGCTTGGATGAGCAGTTCTTC.

The chain couples TRBV13 to TRBJ1-3; tentative D call: TRBD1 (5 bases). Germline CDR1 reads PRHDT; CDR2 reads FYEKMQ (reference sequence). Trimming stripped 3 bases from V and 0 bases from J, with 6 bases between. The CDR3 spans 14 residues. CDR3 nucleotide sequence: TGTGCCAGCAGCTTTACAGGCTCTGGAAACACCATATATTTT. Its translation: CASSFTGSGNTIYF.

The CDR3 sequence: CASSLGQGAPGELFF. CDR3 in DNA: TGTGCCAGTAGTCTGGGACAGGGGGCTCCCGGGGAGCTGTTTTTT. The gene calls are TRBV19 and TRBJ2-2; 12 bases are shared with TRBD1. The CDR3 covers 15 residues. Germline loops: CDR1 LNHDA, CDR2 SQIVND (reference sequence). Trimming took 5 bases from V and 6 from J; bases not matched to a gene: 4.

The genes are TRBV29-1 and TRBJ2-5, with 12 bases matching TRBD1. This CDR3 is 16 amino acids long. J lost 4 bases, V lost 7 bases, and 13 bases had no gene match. The germline CDR1 and CDR2 sequences are SQVTM and ANQGSEA. Written as DNA, the CDR3 is TGCAGCGGTGGCCCGGGACAGGGGGCGCCATCAGAGACCCAGTACTTC. Translating gives CSGGPGQGAPSETQYF.

This rearrangement joins TRBV4-3 to TRBJ1-3, with 9 bases aligning to TRBD1. Germline lookup yields CDR1 LGHNA and CDR2 YSLEER. V lost 1 base, J lost 4 bases, and 5 bases stayed unmatched. CDR3 size: 16 residues. CDR3 sequence reads: CASSQVQGAGGNTIYF. The CDR3 nucleotides read TGCGCCAGCAGCCAAGTACAGGGGGCGGGAGGAAACACCATATATTTT.

This chain links TRBV4-3 with TRBJ2-3; TRBD2 agrees at 8 bases. The CDR3 loop spans 17 amino acids. V gave up 0 bases and J gave up 4 bases; unmatched junction bases: 9. CDR1 is LGHNA and CDR2 is YSLEER in the germline V gene. The chain's CDR3 is CASSQEKDSGGADTQYF. Written as DNA, the CDR3 is TGCGCCAGCAGCCAAGAGAAGGACTCCGGGGGGGCAGATACGCAGTATTTT.

V and J are TRBV4-2 and TRBJ2-7; D may be TRBD2 (5 bases). The germline V gene encodes CDR1 LGHNA and CDR2 YNFKEQ. V was clipped by 0 bases and J by 5 bases, with 11 bases between them. The CDR3 totals 14 residues. The CDR3 sequence is CASSQDGSLDEQYF. Here the CDR3 DNA reads TGTGCCAGCAGCCAAGATGGGAGCCTTGACGAGCAGTACTTC.

This sequence joins TRBV4-1 and TRBJ1-1; TRBD1 might be the D (5 bases). Germline V gene lookup returns CDR1 MGHRA and CDR2 YSYEKL. The CDR3 is made up of 14 amino acids. V was pared by 0 bases and J by 6 bases, with 11 bases between. CDR3: CASSQDRGGAEAFF. The CDR3 region has the DNA TGCGCCAGCAGCCAAGATAGGGGTGGGGCTGAAGCTTTCTTT.

The rearrangement uses TRBV19 and TRBJ2-7, with a possible D match to TRBD1 (6 bases). The V gene's germline CDR1 is LNHDA and CDR2 SQIVND (reference sequence). V shed 5 bases and J shed 4 bases, with 9 bases lying between them. The CDR3 extends over 12 amino acids. The CDR3 bases are TGTGCCAGTAGTGAACAGGGTTACGAGCAGTACTTC. Amino acids: CASSEQGYEQYF.

The CDR3 protein is CASSSGWSTDTQYF. CDR3 bases: TGTGCCAGCAGCTCAGGGTGGTCGACAGATACGCAGTATTTT. V usage is TRBV6-5 and J usage is TRBJ2-3; weak D call: TRBD1 (5 bases). Germline V gene data show CDR1 as MNHEY and CDR2 as SVGAGI. Trimming left V 6 bases short and J 3 bases short, with 13 bases between. The CDR3 sequence is 14 residues long.